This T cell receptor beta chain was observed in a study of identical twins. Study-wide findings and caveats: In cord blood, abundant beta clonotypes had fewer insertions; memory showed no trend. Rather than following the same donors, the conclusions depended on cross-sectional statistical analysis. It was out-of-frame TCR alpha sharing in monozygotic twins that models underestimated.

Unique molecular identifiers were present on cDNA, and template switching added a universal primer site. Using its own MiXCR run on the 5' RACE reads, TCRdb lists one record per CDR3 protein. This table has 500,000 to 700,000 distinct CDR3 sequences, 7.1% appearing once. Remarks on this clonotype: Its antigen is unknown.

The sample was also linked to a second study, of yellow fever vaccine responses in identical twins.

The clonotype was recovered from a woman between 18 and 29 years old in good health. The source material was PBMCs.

The CDR3: CASSLAVGRATGANVLTF. The CDR3 coding sequence is TGTGCCAGCAGTTTAGCCGTGGGCAGGGCGACTGGGGCCAACGTCCTGACTTTC. The gene calls are TRBV28 and TRBJ2-6; possible D gene TRBD1, 5 bases. Trimming left V 2 bases short and J 2 bases short, with 16 bases between. The CDR3 has 18 amino acids. Germline V gives CDR1 MDHEN, CDR2 SYDVKM.